Sequencing of this T cell receptor beta chain was carried out in a study of T cells in Graves' hyperthyroidism and ophthalmopathy. General study results and limits: Onset of ophthalmopathy came a median 6.5 months after the model predicted it.

CDR3 size: 16 residues. The junction had 9 bases not matched to a gene; V was cut back by 4 bases and J by 6 bases. Germline CDR1 is KGHDR and CDR2 is SFDVKD. RNA transcripts served as the template for amplifying TCR beta CDR3 regions. The study used the HTBI primer set for a first-round RT-PCR of the TCR CDR3. TCRdb used MiXCR to reprocess the multiplex PCR reads, holding one entry per CDR3 protein. This table holds 150,000 to 200,000 distinct CDR3 sequences, 9.4% found once. This clonotype was seen ten or more times. As yet, its antigen is unknown. This receptor was taken from a woman aged 18-29 years with Graves' hyperthyroidism that later progressed to Graves' ophthalmopathy. The chain employs TRBV24-1 and TRBJ1-5; TRBD1 matches 9 bases. Sequenced material: blood. The CDR3 reads CATSEGTGGSGQPQHF. CDR3 sequence (DNA): TGTGCCACCAGTGAGGGAACAGGGGGCTCCGGTCAGCCCCAGCATTTT.